This T cell receptor beta chain stems from a study of T cell responses to AZD1222 COVID-19 vaccine (dated by TCRdb to the early 2020s). Some background on the complete study: AZD1222 recipients with second doses at about 4 weeks or about 12 weeks were pooled, because spike-specific TCR depth and breadth did not differ between schedules. TCR sequencing covered over 230 trial participants: 200 to 220 given two doses of AZD1222 and 26 given two doses of MenACWY control vaccine. Trial participants were enrolled by age into 18-55, 56-69 and 70-plus year subgroups, with roughly 160, 29 and 62 TCR-sequenced participants respectively. Study-wide findings and limitations: A significant rise in spike-specific TCR breadth and depth was observed after two AZD1222 doses relative to day 0 and relative to MenACWY recipients. Conclusions about previously exposed vaccinees are limited, since just five or six AZD1222 recipients were seropositive for SARS-CoV-2 at baseline. In the small 56-69-year group, the increase in depth fell short of significance, most likely because of low power. Reportedly, close to half of the unique spike-specific TCRs recognized epitopes lying outside the regions that are mutated in the B.1.351 and B.1.1.7 variants. Participants were mostly white British, with more females than males. The authors suggested clonal diversity may have been underestimated. The whole spike protein was spanned by vaccine-associated CD4 TCRs, and dominant responses were seen in regions 160-218 and 743-854. No day 14 peak-response samples were available, so repertoires were characterized only after the peak T cell response.

This sample's time point label indicates: baseline before first vaccination. Vaccinee samples were obtained from the UK trials COV001 and COV002, which included a single-blind randomized controlled phase 2/3 trial of AZD1222 (ChAdOx1 nCoV-19) in healthy adults. For TCRbeta chain sequencing, PBMC samples from trial participants were taken at day 0 and at day 28 after the second dose. Worth noting for this clone: The antigen it binds to is not known. Base qualities were left out, and no much larger clone turns up one base away.

The germline V gene (reference sequence) supplies CDR1 SGHKS and CDR2 YYEKEE. V lost 5 bases and J lost 2 bases, and the count of bases not matched to a germline gene is 4. The CDR3 covers 15 residues, taking in both the cysteine and the phenylalanine. Only the CDR3 region is kept as DNA, spanning 45 bases read in frame from base 1. The CDR3 regions of human TCRbeta chains were analyzed by immunosequencing. Per the authors' processing: Repertoire TCRs were matched against a reference library of SARS-CoV-2-specific TCRs generated with the MIRA antigen-specificity platform. Breadth meant the fraction of unique TCRs that were SARS-CoV-2-associated, whereas depth meant the fraction of total T cells that were SARS-CoV-2-associated. Using the MIRA data, each spike-specific TCR was mapped to the spike region that the TCR reacts to and placed in a CD4 or CD8 class. Log10-transformed breadth and depth values were compared by one-way ANOVA with Sidak's multiple comparisons tests. TCRdb limited this immuneACCESS table to in-frame rearrangements with V and J called. A share of clones is missing; checked studies link under half to unresolved V genes, and the rest is unexplained. Clone size and V and J calls were adopted from that table, with D and trimming inferred from the DNA. This sample comprises tens of thousands of clones, around 90% of them detected only once. Together, the top ten hold around 2.8% of the sample.

The sample in question was peripheral blood, obtained on day 0 of AZD1222 vaccination. The clonotype was recovered from an adult in good health. The V and J segments used are TRBV5-5 and TRBJ2-5, with TRBD1 matching 12 junction bases. The nucleotide sequence reads as follows: TGTGCCAGCAGGAGGGACAGGGGGCGACAAGAGACCCAGTACTTC. It specifies CASRRDRGRQETQYF.